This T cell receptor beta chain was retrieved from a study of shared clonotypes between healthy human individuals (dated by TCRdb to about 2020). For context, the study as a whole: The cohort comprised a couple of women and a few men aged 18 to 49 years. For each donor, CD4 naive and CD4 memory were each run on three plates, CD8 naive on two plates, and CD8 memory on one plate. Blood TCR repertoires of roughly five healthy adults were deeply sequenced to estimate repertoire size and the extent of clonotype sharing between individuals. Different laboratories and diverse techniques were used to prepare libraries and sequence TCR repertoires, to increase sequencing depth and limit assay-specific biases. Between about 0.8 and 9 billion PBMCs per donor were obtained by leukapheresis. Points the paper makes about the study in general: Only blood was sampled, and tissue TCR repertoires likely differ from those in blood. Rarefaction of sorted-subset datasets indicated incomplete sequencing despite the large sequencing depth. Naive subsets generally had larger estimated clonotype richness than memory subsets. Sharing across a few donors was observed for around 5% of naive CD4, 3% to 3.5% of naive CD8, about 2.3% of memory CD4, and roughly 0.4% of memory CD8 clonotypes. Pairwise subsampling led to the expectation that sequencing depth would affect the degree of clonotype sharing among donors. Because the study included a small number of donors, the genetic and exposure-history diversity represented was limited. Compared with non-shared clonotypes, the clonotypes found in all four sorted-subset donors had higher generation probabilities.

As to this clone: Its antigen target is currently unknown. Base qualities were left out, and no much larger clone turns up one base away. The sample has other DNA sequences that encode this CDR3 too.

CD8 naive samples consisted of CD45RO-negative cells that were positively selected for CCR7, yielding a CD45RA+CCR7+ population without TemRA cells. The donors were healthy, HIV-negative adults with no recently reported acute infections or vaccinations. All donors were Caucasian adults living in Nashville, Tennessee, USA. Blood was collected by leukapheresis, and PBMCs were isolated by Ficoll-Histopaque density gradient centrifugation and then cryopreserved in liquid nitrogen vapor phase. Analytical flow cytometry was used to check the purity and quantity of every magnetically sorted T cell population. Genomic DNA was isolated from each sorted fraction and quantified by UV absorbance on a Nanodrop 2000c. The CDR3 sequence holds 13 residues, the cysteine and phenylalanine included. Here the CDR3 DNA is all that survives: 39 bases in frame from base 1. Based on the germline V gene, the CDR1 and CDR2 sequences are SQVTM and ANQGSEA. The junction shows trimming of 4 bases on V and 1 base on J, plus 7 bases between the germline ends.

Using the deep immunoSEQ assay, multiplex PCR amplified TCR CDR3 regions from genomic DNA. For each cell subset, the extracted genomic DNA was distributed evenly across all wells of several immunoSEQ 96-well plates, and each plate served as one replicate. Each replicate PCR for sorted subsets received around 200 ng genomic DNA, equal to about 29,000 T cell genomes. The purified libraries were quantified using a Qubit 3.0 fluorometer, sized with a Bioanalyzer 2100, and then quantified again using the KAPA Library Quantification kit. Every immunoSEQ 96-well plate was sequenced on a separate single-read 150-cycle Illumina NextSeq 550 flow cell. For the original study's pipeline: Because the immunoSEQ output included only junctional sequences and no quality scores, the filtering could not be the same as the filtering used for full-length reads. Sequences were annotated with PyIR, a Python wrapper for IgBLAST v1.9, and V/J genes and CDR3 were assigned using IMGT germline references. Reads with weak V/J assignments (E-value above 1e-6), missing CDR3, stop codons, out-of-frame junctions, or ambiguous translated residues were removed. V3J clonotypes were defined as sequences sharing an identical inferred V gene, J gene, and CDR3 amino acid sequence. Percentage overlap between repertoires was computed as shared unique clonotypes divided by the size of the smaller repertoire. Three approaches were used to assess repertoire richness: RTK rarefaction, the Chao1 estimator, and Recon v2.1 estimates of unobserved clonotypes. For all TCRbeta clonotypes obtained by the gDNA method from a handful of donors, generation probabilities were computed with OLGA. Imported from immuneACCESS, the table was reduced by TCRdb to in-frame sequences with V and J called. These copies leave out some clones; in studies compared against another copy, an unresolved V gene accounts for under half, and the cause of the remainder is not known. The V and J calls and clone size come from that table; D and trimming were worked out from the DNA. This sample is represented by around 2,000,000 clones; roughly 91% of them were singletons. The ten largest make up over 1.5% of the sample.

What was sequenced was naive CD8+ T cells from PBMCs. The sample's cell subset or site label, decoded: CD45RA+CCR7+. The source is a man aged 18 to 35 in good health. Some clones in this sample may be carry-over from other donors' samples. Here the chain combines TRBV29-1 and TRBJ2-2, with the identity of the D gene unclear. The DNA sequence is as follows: TGCAGCGTTGTCGCCGGGAACACCGGGGAGCTGTTTTTT. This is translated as CSVVAGNTGELFF.